A selection of T cell receptor beta chains follows, all from one sample in a study of cytomegalovirus exposure and HLA in healthy donors. This table comes from immunoSEQ multiplex PCR, and its TCRdb copy is limited to in-frame clones, with some not included. The sample lists some 180,000 clones, around 80% occurring once. What was sequenced was PBMCs. The receptors were sampled from a girl aged 10 to 17 in good health and CMV-seropositive. The CDR3 runs from the conserved cysteine through the conserved F or W.

TRBJ1-1,TRBV5-1,CASSLRQDGSEAFF
TRBJ2-3,TRBV29-1,CSVSGRYTDTQYF
TRBJ2-7,TRBV29-1,CSVEKDSITYEQYF
TRBJ2-7,TRBV11-2,CASSSTPRLGHEQYF
TRBJ2-7,TRBV5-1,CASAGSPSEQYF
TRBJ1-1,TRBV7-9,CASSLGVREAFF
TRBJ1-2,TRBV9,CASSVDRRAGYGYTF
TRBJ2-4,TRBV5-8,CASSLARLLAKNIQYF
TRBJ2-7,TRBV6-5,CASSSGTGLYEQYF
TRBJ1-4,TRBV7-2,CASSLAGRVANEKLFF
TRBJ2-1,TRBV27,CASSLSVSSYNEQFF
TRBJ2-5,TRBV6-1,CASSENSPGIKETQYF
TRBJ2-3,TRBV9,CASSVGTSGSTDTQYF
TRBJ1-4,TRBV20-1,CSAWRDEKLFF